Listed here is a single T cell receptor beta chain. Its matching antigen is unknown. These data come from a study of glioma-infiltrating T cells after dendritic cell vaccination. Study details: Monocyte-derived dendritic cells, cultured 6 to 7 days with IL-4 and GM-CSF, were pulsed with autologous tumor lysate.

Libraries were prepared by immunoSEQ multiplex PCR; TCRdb keeps only in-frame clonotypes and omits some of them. The sample records some 110,000 clones, nearly 90% being singletons. As for time point: after dendritic cell vaccination, including at tumor progression/relapse. All glioblastoma patients lacked an isocitrate dehydrogenase mutation. Study-wide points: TCR clonality showed no direct relationship with survival.

This receptor was obtained from a human donor with glioblastoma. This specimen was blood, taken after dendritic cell vaccination.

The DNA for the CDR3 is TGCGCCAGCAGCTACGACAGGGGGCGGAATGAGCAGTTCTTC. Amino acid sequence: CASSYDRGRNEQFF. The rearrangement links TRBV5-1 to TRBJ2-1; 10 bases are shared with TRBD1. Germline CDR1 reads SGHRS; CDR2 reads YFSETQ. This CDR3 region has 14 residues. J lost 7 bases, V lost 3 bases, and 4 bases had no gene match. Filled out from reference TRBV5-1 and TRBJ2-1, the complete variable domain reads KAGVTQTPRYLIKTRGQQVTLSCSPISGHRSVSWYQQTPGQGLQFLFEYFSETQRNKGNFPGRFSGRQFSNSRSEMNVSTLELGDSALYLCASSYDRGRNEQFFGPGTRLTVL.